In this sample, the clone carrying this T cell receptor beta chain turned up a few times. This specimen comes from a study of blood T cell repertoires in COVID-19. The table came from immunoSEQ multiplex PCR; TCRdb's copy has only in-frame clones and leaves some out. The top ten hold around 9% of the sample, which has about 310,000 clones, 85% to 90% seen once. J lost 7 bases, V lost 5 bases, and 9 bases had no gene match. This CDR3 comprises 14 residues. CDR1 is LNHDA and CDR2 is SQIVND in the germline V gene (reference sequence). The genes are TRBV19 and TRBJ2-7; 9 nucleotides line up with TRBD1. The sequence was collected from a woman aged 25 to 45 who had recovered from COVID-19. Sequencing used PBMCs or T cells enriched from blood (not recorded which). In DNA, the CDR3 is TGTGCCAGTAGTCCGGGACAGGGATTTGTAGAGCAGTACTTC. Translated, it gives CASSPGQGFVEQYF.